The clone carrying this T cell receptor (beta chain) was detected many times. Its cognate antigen is unknown. Trimming removed 5 bases at V and 7 bases at J, with 15 bases between. The CDR3 is made up of 13 amino acids. The germline gives CDR1 SGHTA, CDR2 FQGTGA. For TCR beta, libraries came from iRepertoire HTBI primers and Arm-PCR of CDR3 regions. TCRdb re-derived calls from the multiplex PCR reads in MiXCR, one entry per CDR3 protein. The sample carries about 220,000 distinct CDR3 sequences, approximately 16% recorded once. Time point reported: newly diagnosed GD, antithyroid drugs for less than 3 months. PBMC RNA was the source of the TCR library. From an endocrinology department in Xi'an, China, came the patients. The sample belongs to a study of regulatory T cells in long-lasting Graves disease. Study in general: The study enrolled newly diagnosed Graves' patients on antithyroid drugs under 3 months. Study-wide results and caveats: Persistent cases favored TRBV28, TRBJ1-2 and TRBJ2-5. New patients shared fewer public clonotypes (around 880) than persistent patients did (about 3,000).

This receptor was identified in a female donor with Graves disease. The V gene is TRBV7-3, the J gene TRBJ2-7; D perhaps matches TRBD2 (5 bases). The source was peripheral blood mononuclear cells (PBMCs), collected at new diagnosis, from a patient treated with antithyroid drugs. CDR3 loop: CASSRTVREEQYF. The CDR3 DNA reads as TGTGCCAGCAGCAGGACCGTGAGGGAAGAGCAGTACTTC. Using reference TRBV7-3 and TRBJ2-7 for the parts outside the CDR3, the full variable domain is GAGVSQTPSNKVTEKGKYVELRCDPISGHTALYWYRQSLGQGPEFLIYFQGTGAADDSGLPNDRFFAVRPEGSVSTLKIQRTERGDSAVYLCASSRTVREEQYFGPGTRLTVT.